One and the same sample provided the 28 T cell receptor beta chains below, sequenced in a study of response to subunit inactivated influenza vaccine. Via MiXCR, TCRdb re-called the RT-PCR reads, giving one row per CDR3 protein. The sample yields about 650,000 distinct CDR3 sequences, around 16% seen once. The sample in question was PBMCs from blood, obtained 11 to 12 days after vaccination. All receptors derive from a man over 45 who received an inactivated influenza vaccine.

The chain links TRBV15 to TRBJ2-3; D is unresolved. Germline V gene sequence: CDR1 LNHNV, CDR2 YYDKDF (reference sequence). This CDR3 is built from 13 residues. V lost 5 bases to trimming and J lost 0 bases, with 6 bases between them. The CDR3 DNA sequence: TGTGCCACCAGCTTGGGGAGCACAGATACGCAGTATTTT. Residues: CATSLGSTDTQYF.

A few counts support this clonotype. This chain uses TRBV18 with TRBJ1-6; no clear D gene. Trimming cost V 2 bases and J 13 bases, with 9 bases left between them. CDR3 size: 12 residues. In germline, CDR1 is KGHSH, CDR2 LQKENI. The CDR3 loop reads CASSPTRGPLHF. DNA of the CDR3: TGTGCCAGCTCACCAACACGGGGTCCCCTCCACTTT. Full variable domain (missing parts from reference TRBV18 and TRBJ1-6): NAGVMQNPRHLVRRRGQEARLRCSPMKGHSHVYWYRQLPEEGLKFMVYLQKENIIDESGMPKERFSAEFPKEGPSILRIQQVVRGDSAAYFCASSPTRGPLHFGNGTRLTVT.

This CDR3 reads CASSQVGNPYEQYF. Here the CDR3 DNA reads TGCGCCAGCAGCCAAGTGGGCAACCCCTACGAGCAGTACTTC. The chain uses TRBV4-1 and TRBJ2-7; unclear D gene. This CDR3 is built from 14 residues. V was cut by 1 base and J by 2 bases, with 9 bases left in between. The germline V gene encodes CDR1 MGHRA and CDR2 YSYEKL.

The chain combines TRBV9 with TRBJ1-1, with D perhaps TRBD1 (5 bases). V was cut by 3 bases and J by 4 bases, with 16 bases left in between. The CDR3 contains 15 residues. Per germline, CDR1 SGDLS and CDR2 YYNGEE. The CDR3: CASSATGGRVTEAFF. CDR3 nucleotides: TGTGCCAGCAGCGCAACAGGTGGCCGAGTCACTGAAGCTTTCTTT.

The J gene is TRBJ1-4, the V gene TRBV20-1, with D uncertain. This CDR3 has 11 residues. The V end lost 1 base, the J end lost 6 bases, and 3 bases lay between the germline ends. Germline V CDR1 and CDR2: DFQATT, SNEGSKA (reference sequence). CDR3 DNA: TGCAGTGCTAGAGGGGATGAAAAACTGTTTTTT. It translates to CSARGDEKLFF.

This clonotype was seen only a few times. This chain connects TRBV7-9 to TRBJ1-2; no clear D. CDR3 length equals 15 residues. Per germline, CDR1 SEHNR and CDR2 FQNEAQ (reference sequence). V lost 5 bases and J 5 bases, leaving 18 bases between the germline ends. CDR3 sequence reads: CASSANLIPRYGYTF. Written as DNA, the CDR3 is TGTGCCAGCAGCGCAAACCTGATCCCCAGATATGGCTACACCTTC.

This chain joins TRBV10-3 and TRBJ1-1; tentative D call: TRBD1 (5 bases). The CDR3 is 14 amino acids. Germline V gene lookup returns CDR1 ENHRY and CDR2 SYGVKD. Between the trimmed V and J ends, which lost 10 bases and 1 base, there was a span of 16 bases. CDR3 nucleotides: TGTGCCAGCGGGCTGACAGAGAAGAACACTGAAGCTTTCTTT. Its protein is CASGLTEKNTEAFF.

With regard to this clonotype: A junction end diverges from the germline sequence, so it may reflect a read error. The V call is TRBV4-2, the J call TRBJ2-5; D not certain. CDR1 LGHNA and CDR2 YNFKEQ come from the germline V gene. The CDR3 loop spans 15 amino acids. The CDR3 region is CAISPRHTYQETQYF. In DNA, the CDR3 is TGTGCCATCAGCCCTCGGCACACGTACCAAGAGACCCAGTACTTC.

This clonotype was counted only a few times. This chain links TRBV7-3 with TRBJ2-3, with D perhaps assigned TRBD1 or TRBD2 (6 bases each). The CDR3 consists of 19 residues. Germline loops: CDR1 SGHTA, CDR2 FQGTGA. Trimming pared 0 bases from V and 0 bases from J, leaving 19 bases between. CDR3 nucleotide sequence: TGTGCCAGCAGCTTAACCGGGGGCACTGGCGGCACAAGCACAGATACGCAGTATTTT. This gives the protein CASSLTGGTGGTSTDTQYF.

The chain recombines TRBV11-2 with TRBJ1-6; 7 bases map to TRBD1. In germline, CDR1 is SGHAT, CDR2 FQNNGV. Losses at the gene ends were 3 bases for V and 7 bases for J; bases not matched to a gene: 3. The CDR3 spans 14 residues. CDR3 DNA sequence: TGTGCCAGCAGCTTGACAGGGAAGAATTCACCCCTCCACTTT. Protein sequence: CASSLTGKNSPLHF.

The chain links TRBV7-9 to TRBJ2-3, with TRBD2 identical over 7 bases. In germline, CDR1 is SEHNR, CDR2 FQNEAQ (reference sequence). The CDR3 has 13 amino acids. J gave up 4 bases and V 7 bases, and 5 bases lay outside the gene matches. This CDR3 reads CASTWAGADTQYF. The DNA for the CDR3 is TGTGCCAGCACCTGGGCGGGGGCAGATACGCAGTATTTT.

This clonotype came up many times. The chain recombines TRBV2 with TRBJ2-1; 7 nucleotides line up with TRBD1. With V trimmed by 6 bases and J by 5 bases, 7 bases remained unmatched. The CDR3 has 14 amino acids. Germline V gene data show CDR1 as SNHLY and CDR2 as FYNNEI. The CDR3 sequence: CASSDPGTDNEQFF. Here the CDR3 DNA reads TGTGCCAGCAGCGATCCCGGGACAGACAATGAGCAGTTCTTC.

This clonotype was seen more than once but under ten times. V gene TRBV5-1 combines with J gene TRBJ2-7; 14 bases align to TRBD2. Losses at the gene ends were 4 bases for V and 4 bases for J; bases not matched to a gene: 7. CDR1 is SGHRS and CDR2 is YFSETQ in the germline V gene. The CDR3 covers 16 residues. CDR3 sequence: CASSLTSGGDFYEQYF. DNA of the CDR3: TGCGCCAGCAGCCTGACTAGCGGGGGGGACTTTTACGAGCAGTACTTC.

This clonotype was picked up a small number of times. V usage is TRBV6-5 and J usage is TRBJ2-1; 7 bases are shared with TRBD1. The CDR3 length is 15 residues. V gave up 3 bases and J gave up 2 bases; unmatched junction bases: 4. Germline V gives CDR1 MNHEY, CDR2 SVGAGI. The CDR3 reads CASSYKGAAYNEQFF. CDR3 DNA: TGTGCCAGCAGTTATAAGGGGGCTGCCTACAATGAGCAGTTCTTC.

This clonotype showed up just a few times. V is TRBV29-1 and J is TRBJ2-3, with 10 nucleotides matching TRBD2. Germline CDR1 is SQVTM and CDR2 is ANQGSEA. Trimming took 2 bases from V and 3 from J; bases not matched to a gene: 8. This CDR3 has 16 amino acids. DNA for the CDR3: TGCAGCGTTGAACCCGGGGGACTAGCGAGGACAGATACGCAGTATTTT. Residues: CSVEPGGLARTDTQYF.

This clonotype was found a few times. The rearrangement joins TRBV20-1 to TRBJ1-1; D unclear. The germline V gene has CDR1 DFQATT and CDR2 SNEGSKA (reference sequence). The CDR3 length is 14 residues. The V gene lost 1 base and the J gene lost 3 bases, with 12 bases spanning the gap. This CDR3 reads CSARVSGWDTEAFF. CDR3 sequence (DNA): TGCAGTGCTAGAGTATCGGGGTGGGACACTGAAGCTTTCTTT.

The chain uses TRBV20-1 and TRBJ1-2; D may be TRBD1 (6 bases). V was clipped by 6 bases and J by 4 bases, with 12 bases between them. This CDR3 spans 12 amino acids. Germline V gene sequence: CDR1 DFQATT, CDR2 SNEGSKA (reference sequence). The CDR3 sequence is CSALQGSYGYTF. The DNA of the CDR3 is TGCAGTGCATTACAGGGCTCCTATGGCTACACCTTC.

This clonotype was seen a few times. The chain joins TRBV6-5 to TRBJ1-4, with D possibly being TRBD1 (5 bases). The germline CDR1 and CDR2 sequences are MNHEY and SVGAGI. The CDR3 contains 15 residues. Trimming pared 2 bases from V and 5 bases from J, leaving 12 bases between. In DNA form, the CDR3 reads TGTGCCAGCAGTTACGCTACGGGGCAGAATGAAAAACTGTTTTTT. Residues: CASSYATGQNEKLFF.

This rearrangement joins TRBV7-2 to TRBJ1-1, with TRBD1 identical over 8 bases. Germline V gene sequence: CDR1 SGHTA, CDR2 FQGNSA. The CDR3 has 15 residues. V shed 4 bases and J 0 bases; nucleotides not matched to a gene: 4. For the CDR3, the DNA is TGTGCCAGCAGCTCTACAGGGGGAATGAACACTGAAGCTTTCTTT. It yields the protein CASSSTGGMNTEAFF.

The chain's CDR3 is CASSQIAGYTGELFF. In DNA, the CDR3 is TGCGCCAGCAGCCAAATAGCGGGGTACACCGGGGAGCTGTTTTTT. The chain is built from TRBV4-3 and TRBJ2-2; 8 bases fit TRBD2. Trimming removed 2 bases from V and 3 bases from J; junction bases left unmatched: 2. In germline, CDR1 is LGHNA, CDR2 YSLEER. The CDR3 sequence is 15 residues long.

This clonotype was observed a few times. The rearrangement uses TRBV11-2 and TRBJ2-7; a weak D match, TRBD1 (7 bases). This CDR3 comprises 15 residues. The V end lost 1 base, the J end lost 0 bases, and 10 bases lay between the germline ends. Germline loops: CDR1 SGHAT, CDR2 FQNNGV. The CDR3 reads CASSLGGDSSYEQYF. As DNA, the CDR3 is TGTGCCAGCAGCTTAGGGGGGGACAGCTCCTACGAGCAGTACTTC.

The chain employs TRBV25-1 and TRBJ2-7; 8 bases match TRBD1. Losses at the gene ends were 10 bases for V and 2 bases for J; bases not matched to a gene: 7. Germline CDR1 MGHDK, CDR2 SYGVNS. The CDR3 contains 13 residues. The CDR3 DNA sequence: TGTGCCACCCTCGGGACAGGAGCCTACGAGCAGTACTTC. Protein sequence: CATLGTGAYEQYF.

The rearrangement links TRBV5-6 to TRBJ2-7; 12 bases fit TRBD1. This CDR3 is 15 amino acids long. The germline V gene encodes CDR1 SGHDT and CDR2 YYEEEE. Losses at the gene ends were 3 bases for V and 7 bases for J; bases not matched to a gene: 8. CDR3 bases: TGTGCCAGCAGCTGGGGGACAGGGGGCGTTTGGGAGCAGTACTTC. This sequence encodes CASSWGTGGVWEQYF. Full variable domain (rest looked up from reference TRBV5-6 and TRBJ2-7): DAGVTQSPTHLIKTRGQQVTLRCSPKSGHDTVSWYQQALGQGPQFIFQYYEEEERQRGNFPDRFSGHQFPNYSSELNVNALLLGDSALYLCASSWGTGGVWEQYFGPGTRLTVT.

In its sample, this clonotype was seen a few times. The chain's CDR3 is CASRREPGRTRPVGYTF. The CDR3 bases are TGTGCCAGCAGACGCGAACCGGGCCGAACCCGGCCTGTGGGCTACACCTTC. The V gene is TRBV6-1, the J gene TRBJ1-2; D gene uncertain. Germline loops: CDR1 MNHNS, CDR2 SASEGT. The length of the CDR3 is 17 residues. Trimming removed 6 bases at V and 8 bases at J, with 28 bases between.

This clonotype has a handful of counts. This sequence joins TRBV12-3 or TRBV12-4 and TRBJ2-1; TRBD1 agrees at 11 bases. The CDR3 consists of 20 residues. V shed 5 bases and J 1 base; nucleotides not matched to a gene: 16. The CDR3 DNA is TGTGCCAGCAGTACCCGAGGGACAGGGGGGAGGCGGAGGTCCTACAATGAGCAGTTCTTC. Residues: CASSTRGTGGRRRSYNEQFF.

This clonotype was found a few times. Here the CDR3 reads CATSRDDREYQPQHF. The CDR3 nucleotides are TGTGCCACCAGCAGGGACGACAGGGAATATCAGCCCCAGCATTTT. The chain carries TRBV15 and TRBJ1-5; 7 bases are shared with TRBD1. After removal of 3 bases from V and 5 bases from J, the junction contained 7 bases not matched to a gene. CDR1 and CDR2 (germline): LNHNV, YYDKDF (reference sequence). The CDR3 is 15 amino acids.

The chain is built from TRBV20-1 and TRBJ2-1; D is unresolved. CDR3 length equals 13 residues. Trimming took 6 bases from V and 9 from J, leaving 18 bases between them. Germline V gene data show CDR1 as DFQATT and CDR2 as SNEGSKA (reference sequence). The chain's CDR3 is CSATAGSVGEQFF. CDR3 DNA: TGCAGTGCAACCGCCGGCTCCGTCGGTGAGCAGTTCTTC.

The rearrangement uses TRBV6-2 or TRBV6-3 and TRBJ2-4; D remains ambiguous. CDR1 is MNHEY, CDR2 SVGEGT, per germline. V was shortened by 6 bases and J by 0 bases, with 9 bases between the two germline ends. There are 14 residues in the CDR3. The CDR3 reads CASRTRAAKNIQYF. In nucleotides, the CDR3 is TGTGCCAGCAGGACCCGAGCAGCCAAAAACATTCAGTACTTC.